This TCR beta chain was identified during a study of shared clonotypes between healthy human individuals. Turning to the study itself: Sampling drew on donors who were a couple of women and a few men aged 18 to 49. Study-level points and caveats: Only blood was sampled; tissue repertoires likely differ. A small donor pool kept down the genetic and exposure-history diversity that was represented.

As concerns this clone: What it recognizes is unknown.

Within Nashville, Tennessee resided all donors, each a Caucasian adult. V lost 4 bases to trimming and J lost 2 bases, with 11 bases between them. The germline V gene has CDR1 PRHDT and CDR2 FYEKMQ (reference sequence). This CDR3 has 14 amino acids. The table came from immunoSEQ multiplex PCR; TCRdb's copy has only in-frame clones and leaves some out. This sample has about 330,000 clones, with roughly 87% found just once. The rearrangement uses TRBV13 and TRBJ1-2; possible D gene TRBD1, 5 bases. The source material was memory CD8+ T cells sorted from blood. Subset given: CD45RO+ cells pooled with CCR7-negative TemRA cells. This TCR derives from a man between 18 and 29 years old in good health. CDR3 coding DNA: TGTGCCAGCAGCTCCGTACAGGAGAACTATGGCTACACCTTC. It codes for CASSSVQENYGYTF.